This T cell receptor (beta chain) originates from a study of T cells expressing NK-cell markers. Across the study: Repertoires of TCR beta were obtained from T cells sorted as CD3+CD56+NKG2C+, CD3+CD56+NKG2C- and CD3+CD56-NKG2C+.

UMIs accompanied the 5'RACE template switching by which TCR beta cDNA was made. TCRdb reprocessed the 5' RACE reads and stores each CDR3 protein as one record, lacking DNA. This sample's table has 500,000 to 700,000 distinct CDR3 sequences. To note about this clonotype: The antigen remains unidentified.

Per germline, CDR1 SGDLS and CDR2 YYNGEE. The CDR3 has 14 residues. Whole-study results and caveats: In over 5 donors, dominant CD3+CD56+NKG2C+ clonotypes ranked among the top 10 CD8+ clonotypes. Several of the donors also had these clonotypes leading their CD3+CD56-NKG2C+ fraction.

The chain is built from TRBV9 and TRBJ1-2; the D call of TRBD1 rests on TCRdb alone, since no DNA is present to check it. The sample taken for sequencing was blood T cells: a sorted CD56 or NKG2C T cell subset, CD4+ or CD8+ T cells, or bulk PBMC T cells (not recorded which). The receptor comes from a man between 18 and 29 years old in good health. Here the CDR3 reads CASSADRPGVGYTF. Looking up the rest from reference TRBV9 and TRBJ1-2 gives the full variable domain: DSGVTQTPKHLITATGQRVTLRCSPRSGDLSVYWYQQSLDQGLQFLIQYYNGEERAKGNILERFSAQQFPDLHSELNLSSLELGDSALYFCASSADRPGVGYTFGSGTRLTVV.